This T cell receptor beta chain was documented in a study of CD8+ T cells in alopecia areata. Looking at the study overall: Treated patients were dosed with oral tofacitinib, taking 5 to 10 mg twice daily. General observations from the study: Lesional tissue from the scalp (especially in alopecia totalis/universalis) showed higher clonality than normal scalp.

Trimming removed 1 base at V and 6 bases at J, with 9 bases between. Germline CDR1 is SQVTM and CDR2 is ANQGSEA. The CDR3 spans 12 residues. It was cDNA, reverse transcribed from extracted RNA, that served as the sequencing template. Sequenced by immunoSEQ multiplex PCR; TCRdb stores in-frame clones only, minus some. The sample has about 130,000 clones; about 46% are singletons. As to this clone: Its antigen is currently unknown.

This receptor was identified in a human donor with alopecia areata. The sequencing used CD8+ T cells sorted from blood, collected at week 0. The chain employs TRBV29-1 and TRBJ1-1; D is unclear. CDR3 nucleotides: TGCAGCGTTGAAGGAGAACGGCCTGAAGCTTTCTTT. It is translated as CSVEGERPEAFF.